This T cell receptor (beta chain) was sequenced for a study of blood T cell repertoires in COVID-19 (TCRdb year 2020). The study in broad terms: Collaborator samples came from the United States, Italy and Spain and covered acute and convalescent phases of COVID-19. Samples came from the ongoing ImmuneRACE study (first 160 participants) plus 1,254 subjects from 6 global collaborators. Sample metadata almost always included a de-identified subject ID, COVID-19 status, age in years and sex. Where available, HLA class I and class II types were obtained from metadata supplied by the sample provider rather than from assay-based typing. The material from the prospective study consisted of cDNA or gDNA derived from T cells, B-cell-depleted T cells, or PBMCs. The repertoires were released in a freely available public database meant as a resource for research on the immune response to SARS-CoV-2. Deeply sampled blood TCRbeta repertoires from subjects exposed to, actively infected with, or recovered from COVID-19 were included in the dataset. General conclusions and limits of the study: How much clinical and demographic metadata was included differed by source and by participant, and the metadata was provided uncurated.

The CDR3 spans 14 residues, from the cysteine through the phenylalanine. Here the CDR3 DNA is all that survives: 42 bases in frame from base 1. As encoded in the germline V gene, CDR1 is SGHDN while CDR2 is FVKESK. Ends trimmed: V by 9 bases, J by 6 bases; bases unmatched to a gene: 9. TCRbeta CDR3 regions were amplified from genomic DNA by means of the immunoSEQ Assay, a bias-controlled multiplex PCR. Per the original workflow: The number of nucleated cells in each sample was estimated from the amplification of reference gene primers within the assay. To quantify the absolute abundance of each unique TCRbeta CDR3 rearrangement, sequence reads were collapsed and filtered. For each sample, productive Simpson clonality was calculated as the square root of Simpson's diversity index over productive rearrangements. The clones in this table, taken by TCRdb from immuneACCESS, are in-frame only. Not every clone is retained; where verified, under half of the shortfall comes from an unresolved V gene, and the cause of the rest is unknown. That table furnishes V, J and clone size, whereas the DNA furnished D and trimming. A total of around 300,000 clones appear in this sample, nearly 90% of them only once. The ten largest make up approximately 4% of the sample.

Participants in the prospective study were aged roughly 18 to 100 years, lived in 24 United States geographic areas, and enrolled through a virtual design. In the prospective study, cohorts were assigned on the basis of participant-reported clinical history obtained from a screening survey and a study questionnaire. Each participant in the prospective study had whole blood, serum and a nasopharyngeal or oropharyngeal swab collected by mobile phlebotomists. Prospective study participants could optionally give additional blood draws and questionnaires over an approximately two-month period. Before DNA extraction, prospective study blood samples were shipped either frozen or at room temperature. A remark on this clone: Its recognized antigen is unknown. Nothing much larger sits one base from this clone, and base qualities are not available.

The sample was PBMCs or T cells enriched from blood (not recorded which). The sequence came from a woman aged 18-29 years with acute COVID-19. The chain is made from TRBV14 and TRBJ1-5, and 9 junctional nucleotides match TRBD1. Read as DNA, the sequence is TGTGCCAGTTCTCGGACAGGGGCGGGTCAGCCCCAGCATTTT. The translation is CASSRTGAGQPQHF.